The 6 T cell receptor beta chains given below trace back to one sample, sequenced in a study of blood T cell repertoires in COVID-19. This table comes from immunoSEQ multiplex PCR, and its TCRdb copy is limited to in-frame clones, with some not included. The data contain fewer than 250,000 clones, less than 85% of them singletons. The sample comprised peripheral blood. The receptors derive from a woman between 70 and 85 years old with active or convalescent COVID-19.

The rearrangement joins TRBV2 to TRBJ1-1; D call uncertain. The CDR3 is 13 amino acids. Germline V gene sequence: CDR1 SNHLY, CDR2 FYNNEI. Trimming removed 6 bases at V and 0 bases at J, with 8 bases between. CDR3 DNA sequence: TGTGCCAGCAGCGGTCAGGTGAACACTGAAGCTTTCTTT. It specifies CASSGQVNTEAFF.

The CDR3 sequence is CATKPGTASYEQYF. DNA of the CDR3: TGTGCCACGAAACCCGGGACAGCCTCCTACGAGCAGTACTTC. J is TRBJ2-7 and V is TRBV2; 7 bases match TRBD1. V trimming: 10 bases; J trimming: 0 bases; junction bases outside the gene matches: 9. The CDR3 totals 14 residues. Germline-derived CDR1 and CDR2 are SNHLY and FYNNEI.

The V call is TRBV14, the J call TRBJ1-1, with D possibly being TRBD1 (6 bases). Germline V gene lookup returns CDR1 SGHDN and CDR2 FVKESK. The CDR3 covers 13 residues. Between the trimmed V and J ends, which lost 4 bases and 5 bases, there was a span of 11 bases. This CDR3 is CASSRGGRTEAFF. In DNA, the CDR3 is TGTGCCAGCAGCCGAGGGGGTCGGACTGAAGCTTTCTTT.

Only a few counts were recorded for this clone. The genes are TRBV6-5 and TRBJ1-5, with D tentatively TRBD1 (6 bases). CDR1 and CDR2 (germline): MNHEY, SVGAGI. Trimming pared 11 bases from V and 0 bases from J, leaving 14 bases between. This CDR3 region has 14 residues. CDR3 sequence reads: CASRGHFSNQPQHF. CDR3 DNA: TGTGCCTCCCGGGGACACTTTAGCAATCAGCCCCAGCATTTT.

This clone showed up just once. This rearrangement joins TRBV30 to TRBJ2-7, with 11 bases that match TRBD1. V gave up 5 bases and J gave up 3 bases; unmatched junction bases: 0. CDR3 length equals 12 residues. Germline CDR1 and CDR2: GTSNPN and SVGIG (reference sequence). The CDR3 loop reads CAWGTGGYEQYF. The CDR3 nucleotides are TGTGCCTGGGGGACAGGGGGCTACGAGCAGTACTTC.

This chain connects TRBV24-1 to TRBJ2-3; D is unresolved. This CDR3 has 14 residues. V was pared by 4 bases and J by 2 bases, with 9 bases between. Germline CDR1 reads KGHDR; CDR2 reads SFDVKD. CDR3 sequence: CATSDAGPTDTQYF. The CDR3, as DNA: TGTGCCACCAGTGACGCAGGTCCCACAGATACGCAGTATTTT.